This TCR beta chain is from a study of blood T cells in healthy people across ages. Using a J-beta primer mix together with a sample-barcoded 5' primer, a second PCR was run for roughly 6 to 11 cycles. TCRdb itself ran the 5' RACE reads through MiXCR, one entry per CDR3 protein. The profile covers 1.5 million to 2 million distinct CDR3 sequences, with approximately 32% appearing a single time and approximately 10% taken by the ten largest. Each donor was a healthy Caucasian individual from Russia, aged roughly 6 to 100. Germline trimming cut 5 bases from V and 3 bases from J; bases unmatched to any gene: 17. The CDR3 extends over 19 amino acids. In germline, CDR1 is SGHAT, CDR2 FQNNGV.

V gene TRBV11-2 combines with J gene TRBJ2-3; TRBD2 matches at 10 bases. This clonotype was obtained from a woman in her twenties or thirties in good health. Source material: blood. The CDR3 nucleotides are TGTGCCAGCAGCCGGCCCGCTAGCGGGGGTCCCAGGCGGACAGATACGCAGTATTTT. Protein: CASSRPASGGPRRTDTQYF.